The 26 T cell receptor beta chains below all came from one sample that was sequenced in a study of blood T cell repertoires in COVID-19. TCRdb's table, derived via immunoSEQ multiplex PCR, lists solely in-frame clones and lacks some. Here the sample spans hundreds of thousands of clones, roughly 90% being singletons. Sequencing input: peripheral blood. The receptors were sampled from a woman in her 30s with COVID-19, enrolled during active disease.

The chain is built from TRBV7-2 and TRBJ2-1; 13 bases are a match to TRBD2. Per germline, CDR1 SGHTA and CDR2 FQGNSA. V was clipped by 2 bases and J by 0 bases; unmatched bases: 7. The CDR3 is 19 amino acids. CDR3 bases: TGTGCCAGCAGCTTAACTAGCGGGGGGGGTCGGAGCTCCTACAATGAGCAGTTCTTC. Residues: CASSLTSGGGRSSYNEQFF.

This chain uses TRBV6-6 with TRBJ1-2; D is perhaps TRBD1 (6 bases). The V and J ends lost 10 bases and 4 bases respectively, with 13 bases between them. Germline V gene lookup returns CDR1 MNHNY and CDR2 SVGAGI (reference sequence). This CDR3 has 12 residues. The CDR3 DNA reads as TGTGCCATCACAGGGCTAGGCTATGGCTACACCTTC. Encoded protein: CAITGLGYGYTF.

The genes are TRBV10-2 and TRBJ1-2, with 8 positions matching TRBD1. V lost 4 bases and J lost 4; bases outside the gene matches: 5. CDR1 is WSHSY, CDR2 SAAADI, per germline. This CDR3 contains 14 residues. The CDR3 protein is CASSGTGIGYGYTF. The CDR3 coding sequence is TGCGCCAGCAGTGGGACAGGGATTGGCTATGGCTACACCTTC.

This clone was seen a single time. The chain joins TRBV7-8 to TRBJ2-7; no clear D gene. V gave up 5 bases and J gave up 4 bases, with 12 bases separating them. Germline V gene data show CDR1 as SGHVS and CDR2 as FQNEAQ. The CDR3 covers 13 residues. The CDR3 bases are TGTGCCAGCAGCCCCTGGCCCGATTACGAGCAGTACTTC. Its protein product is CASSPWPDYEQYF.

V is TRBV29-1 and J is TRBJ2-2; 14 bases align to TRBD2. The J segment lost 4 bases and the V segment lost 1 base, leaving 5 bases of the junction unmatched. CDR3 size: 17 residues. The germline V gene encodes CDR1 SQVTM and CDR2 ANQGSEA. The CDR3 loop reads CSVEGRGLAGGTGELFF. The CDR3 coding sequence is TGCAGCGTTGAAGGCCGCGGACTAGCGGGAGGCACCGGGGAGCTGTTTTTT.

The DNA for the CDR3 is TGTGCCAGCACCCTTCTGGGGCCGAACACCGGGGAGCTGTTTTTT. It is translated as CASTLLGPNTGELFF. The chain joins TRBV5-5 to TRBJ2-2, with D perhaps matching TRBD1 (5 bases). The germline V gene has CDR1 SGHKS and CDR2 YYEKEE (reference sequence). This CDR3 has 15 residues. The V and J ends lost 6 bases and 0 bases respectively, with 12 bases between them. The variable domain in full, completed from reference TRBV5-5 and TRBJ2-2, reads DAGVTQSPTHLIKTRGQQVTLRCSPISGHKSVSWYQQVLGQGPQFIFQYYEKEERGRGNFPDRFSARQFPNYSSELNVNALLLGDSALYLCASTLLGPNTGELFFGEGSRLTVL.

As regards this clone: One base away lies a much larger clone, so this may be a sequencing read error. The CDR3, as DNA: TGTGCCAGCAGCCCGGGGAACTATGGCTACACCTTC. Protein product: CASSPGNYGYTF. The chain uses TRBV12-3 or TRBV12-4 and TRBJ1-2; D not resolved. The CDR3 has 12 residues. Between the trimmed V and J ends, which lost 6 bases and 2 bases, there was a span of 7 bases.

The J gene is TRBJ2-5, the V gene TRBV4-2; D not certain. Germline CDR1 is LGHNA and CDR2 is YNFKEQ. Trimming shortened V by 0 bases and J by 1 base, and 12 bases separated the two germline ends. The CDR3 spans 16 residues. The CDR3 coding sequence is TGTGCCAGCAGCCAAGACGGATGGAGCCTCCAAGAGACCCAGTACTTC. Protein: CASSQDGWSLQETQYF.

The chain's CDR3 is CASTSGGLSNQPQHF. DNA of the CDR3: TGTGCCAGTACCTCAGGAGGGCTTAGCAATCAGCCCCAGCATTTT. The chain couples TRBV19 to TRBJ1-5, with D unclear. The CDR3 is 15 amino acids. Trimming shortened V by 7 bases and J by 0 bases, and 13 bases separated the two germline ends. Looked up from germline, CDR1 is LNHDA and CDR2 is SQIVND (reference sequence).

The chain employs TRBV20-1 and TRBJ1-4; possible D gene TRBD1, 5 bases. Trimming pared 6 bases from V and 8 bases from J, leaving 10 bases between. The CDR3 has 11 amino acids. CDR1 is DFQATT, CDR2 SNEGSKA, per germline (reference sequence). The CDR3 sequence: CSAGTGEKLFF. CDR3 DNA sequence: TGCAGTGCCGGGACTGGGGAAAAACTGTTTTTT.

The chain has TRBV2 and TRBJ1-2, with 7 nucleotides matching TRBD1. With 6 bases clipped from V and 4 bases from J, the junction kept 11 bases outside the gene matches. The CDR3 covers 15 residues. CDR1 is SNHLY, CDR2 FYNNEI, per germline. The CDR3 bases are TGTGCCAGCAGAGAGAAGACAGGGTGGGTCTATGGCTACACCTTC. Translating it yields CASREKTGWVYGYTF.

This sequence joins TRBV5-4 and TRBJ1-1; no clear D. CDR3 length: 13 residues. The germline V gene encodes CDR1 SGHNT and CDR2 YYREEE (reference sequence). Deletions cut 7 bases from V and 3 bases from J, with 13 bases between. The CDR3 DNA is TGTGCCAGCGCTCGGAACGGGGACACTGAAGCTTTCTTT. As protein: CASARNGDTEAFF.

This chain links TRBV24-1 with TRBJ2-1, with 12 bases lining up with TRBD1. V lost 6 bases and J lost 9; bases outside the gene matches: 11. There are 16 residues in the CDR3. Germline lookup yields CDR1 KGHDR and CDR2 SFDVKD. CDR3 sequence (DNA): TGTGCCACCAGTTCCCCCCGGGACAGGGGGCGCGGTGAGCAGTTCTTC. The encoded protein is CATSSPRDRGRGEQFF.

This CDR3 reads CASSLGRAGVGYTF. The CDR3 coding sequence is TGTGCCAGCAGTTTGGGCAGGGCGGGAGTCGGCTACACCTTC. J is TRBJ1-2 and V is TRBV28; a weak D match, TRBD1 (5 bases). This CDR3 region has 14 residues. Germline-derived CDR1 and CDR2 are MDHEN and SYDVKM. Trimming removed 3 bases at V and 8 bases at J, with 16 bases between.

The DNA of the CDR3 is TGTGCCAGTAGTATCGGAGGGATTCCCACAGATACGCAGTATTTT. This codes for CASSIGGIPTDTQYF. The genes are TRBV19 and TRBJ2-3; TRBD2 might be the D (6 bases). The CDR3 spans 15 residues. The V gene lost 3 bases and the J gene lost 2 bases, with 12 bases spanning the gap. Germline V CDR1 and CDR2: LNHDA, SQIVND (reference sequence).

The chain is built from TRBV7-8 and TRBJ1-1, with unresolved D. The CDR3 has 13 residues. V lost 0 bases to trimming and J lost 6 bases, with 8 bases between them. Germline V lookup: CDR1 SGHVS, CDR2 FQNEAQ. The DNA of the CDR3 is TGTGCCAGCAGCTTAGCGTGGCAGGCTGAAGCTTTCTTT. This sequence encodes CASSLAWQAEAFF.

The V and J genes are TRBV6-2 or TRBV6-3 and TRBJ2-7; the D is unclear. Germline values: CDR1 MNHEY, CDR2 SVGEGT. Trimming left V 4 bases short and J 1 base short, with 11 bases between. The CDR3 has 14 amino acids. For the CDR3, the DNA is TGTGCCAGCAGTTTCCGATCACATTCCTACGAGCAGTACTTC. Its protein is CASSFRSHSYEQYF.

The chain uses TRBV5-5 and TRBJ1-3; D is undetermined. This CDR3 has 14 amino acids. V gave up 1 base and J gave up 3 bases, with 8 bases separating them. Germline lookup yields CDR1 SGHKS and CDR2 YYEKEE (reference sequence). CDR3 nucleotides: TGTGCCAGCAGCTTGCCCGGGAGTGGAAACACCATATATTTT. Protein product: CASSLPGSGNTIYF.

CDR3 nucleotide sequence: TGTGCCAGCAGCTTAGGGGCCGGGACAGGCGGCTACACCTTC. Its protein is CASSLGAGTGGYTF. The chain joins TRBV7-9 to TRBJ1-2; 8 bases are a match to TRBD1. Germline V gene data show CDR1 as SEHNR and CDR2 as FQNEAQ (reference sequence). Trimming at V came to 1 base and at J to 8 bases, leaving 6 bases not matched to a gene. CDR3 length: 14 residues.

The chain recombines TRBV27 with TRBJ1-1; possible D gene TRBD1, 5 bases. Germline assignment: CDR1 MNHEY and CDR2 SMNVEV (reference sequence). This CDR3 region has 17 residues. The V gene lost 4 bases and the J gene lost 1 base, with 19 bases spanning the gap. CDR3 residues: CASSWGGVSGRNTEAFF. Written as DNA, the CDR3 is TGTGCCAGCAGTTGGGGGGGAGTCTCGGGACGGAACACTGAAGCTTTCTTT.

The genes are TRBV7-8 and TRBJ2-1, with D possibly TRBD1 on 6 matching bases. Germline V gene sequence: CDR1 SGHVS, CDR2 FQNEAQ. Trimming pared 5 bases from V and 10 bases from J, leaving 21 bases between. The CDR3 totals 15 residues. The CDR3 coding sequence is TGTGCCAGCAGCCAATATGGACAGCGAAAAAGGGAGCAGTTCTTC. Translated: CASSQYGQRKREQFF.

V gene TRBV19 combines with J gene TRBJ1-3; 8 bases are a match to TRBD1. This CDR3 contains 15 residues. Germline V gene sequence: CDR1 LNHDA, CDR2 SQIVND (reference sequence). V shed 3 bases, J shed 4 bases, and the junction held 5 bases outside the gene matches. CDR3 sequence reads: CASSILGQGGNTIYF. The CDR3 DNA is TGTGCCAGTAGTATTCTAGGACAGGGCGGAAACACCATATATTTT.

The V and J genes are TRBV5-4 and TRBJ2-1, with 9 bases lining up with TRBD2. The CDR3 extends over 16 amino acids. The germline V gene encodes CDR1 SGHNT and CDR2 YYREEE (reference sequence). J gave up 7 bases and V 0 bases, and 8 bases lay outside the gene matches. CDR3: CASSLAYSGSRNEQFF. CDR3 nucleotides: TGTGCCAGCAGCTTGGCCTATAGCGGGAGTAGGAATGAGCAGTTCTTC.

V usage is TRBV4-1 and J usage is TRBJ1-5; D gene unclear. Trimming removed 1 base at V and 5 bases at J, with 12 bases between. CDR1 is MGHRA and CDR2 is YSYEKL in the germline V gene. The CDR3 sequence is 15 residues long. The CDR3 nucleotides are TGCGCCAGCAGCCAAGTGACAATTGTGCATCAGCCCCAGCATTTT. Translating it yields CASSQVTIVHQPQHF.

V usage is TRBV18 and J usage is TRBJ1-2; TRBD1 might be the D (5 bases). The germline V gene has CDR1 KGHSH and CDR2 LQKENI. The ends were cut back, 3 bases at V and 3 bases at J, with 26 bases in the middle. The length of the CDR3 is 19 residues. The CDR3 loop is CASSPEVRTGSGIDYGYTF. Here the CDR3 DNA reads TGTGCCAGCTCACCTGAGGTTCGGACCGGGTCAGGGATAGACTATGGCTACACCTTC.

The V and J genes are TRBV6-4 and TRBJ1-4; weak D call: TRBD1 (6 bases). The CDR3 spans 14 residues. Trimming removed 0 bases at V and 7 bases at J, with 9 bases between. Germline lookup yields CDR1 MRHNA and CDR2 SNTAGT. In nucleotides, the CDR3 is TGTGCCAGCAGTGACTCCACAGGGAGTGAAAAACTGTTTTTT. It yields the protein CASSDSTGSEKLFF.